This T cell receptor (beta chain) was captured by sequencing in a study of blood T cell repertoires in COVID-19 (dated by TCRdb to 2019 to 2021). Some background on the complete study: The collaborator samples originated in the United States, Italy and Spain and spanned the acute and convalescent phases of COVID-19. The prospective study material was composed of cDNA or gDNA derived from T cells, B-cell-depleted T cells, or PBMCs. The dataset comprised deeply sampled blood TCRbeta repertoires from subjects exposed to, actively infected with, or recovered from COVID-19. The repertoires were released in a freely available public database meant as a resource for research on the immune response to SARS-CoV-2. The samples were drawn from two sources: the first 160 participants of the ongoing ImmuneRACE study, and fewer than 1,500 subjects contributed by 6 global collaborators. The sample metadata nearly always contained a de-identified subject ID, COVID-19 status, age in years and sex. Where HLA class I and class II types were available, the types were taken from metadata supplied by the sample provider, not from assay-based typing.

CDR1 and CDR2, looked up from the germline V gene, are MDHEN and SYDVKM. From cysteine to phenylalanine, the CDR3 is 15 amino acids long. The DNA shown is the 45-base CDR3, in frame from base 1. Trimming at the junction amounts to 0 bases on V and 0 bases on J, and the germline ends lie 8 bases apart. Enrolling through a virtual design, the prospective study's participants ranged in age from about 18 to 89 years and lived across 24 United States geographic areas. Cohort assignment in the prospective study relied on participant-reported clinical history from a screening survey and a study questionnaire. Exposed participants had been in contact with someone with a PCR-confirmed or clinician-diagnosed COVID-19 case within 2 weeks of study entry. Mobile phlebotomists in the prospective study collected whole blood, serum and a nasopharyngeal or oropharyngeal swab from every participant. Prospective study participants could optionally give additional blood draws and questionnaires over an approximately two-month period. Prospective study blood samples were shipped either frozen or at room temperature before DNA extraction.

General conclusions and limits of the study: The quantity of clinical and demographic metadata differed by source and by participant and was supplied without curation.

Turning to this clone: Its antigen is currently not known. No base quality values were provided; no much bigger clone lies one nucleotide off.

The immunoSEQ Assay, a bias-controlled multiplex PCR, was used to amplify TCRbeta CDR3 regions from genomic DNA. On the study's bioinformatics: The number of nucleated cells in each sample was estimated from the amplification of reference gene primers within the assay. Sequence reads were collapsed and filtered to measure the absolute abundance of every unique TCRbeta CDR3 rearrangement. Productive Simpson clonality was computed per sample as the square root of Simpson's diversity index over productive rearrangements. This immuneACCESS table, as held by TCRdb, lists in-frame sequences with V and J called but not all clones. Of the missing ones, under half trace to an unresolved V gene in checked studies; the others have no known cause. The V and J calls and clone size come from that table; D and trimming were worked out from the DNA. Recorded for this sample are 250,000 or so clones; 90% of them occurred a single time. The top ten hold less than 0.9% of the sample.

This receptor chain uses TRBV28 and TRBJ1-1, and possibly TRBD1, on 5 matching bases. Sequenced sample: PBMCs or T cells enriched from blood (not recorded which). The source is a man aged 45 to 65 who had been exposed to COVID-19. CDR3 loop: CASSLWPGMNTEAFF. The nucleotides read TGTGCCAGCAGTTTATGGCCAGGGATGAACACTGAAGCTTTCTTT. The CDR3, completed at both ends by the reference TRBV28 and TRBJ1-1 genes, gives the full variable domain DVKVTQSSRYLVKRTGEKVFLECVQDMDHENMFWYRQDPGLGLRLIYFSYDVKMKEKGDIPEGYSVSREKKERFSLILESASTNQTSMYLCASSLWPGMNTEAFFGQGTRLTVV.